These 22 T cell receptor beta chains were sequenced from one sample in a study of blood T cell repertoires in COVID-19. Profiling relied on immunoSEQ multiplex PCR, and the TCRdb table lists in-frame clones only, not all of them. The table includes under 500,000 clones, approximately 90% detected once. The sample taken for sequencing was peripheral blood. The receptors were sampled from a young woman with acute or convalescent COVID-19.

The V gene is TRBV28, the J gene TRBJ1-4, with D perhaps matching TRBD1 (6 bases). The CDR3 has 13 amino acids. The germline V gene encodes CDR1 MDHEN and CDR2 SYDVKM. Trimming pared 6 bases from V and 4 bases from J, leaving 9 bases between. CDR3 protein: CASRDSRNEKLFF. The CDR3 bases are TGTGCCAGCAGGGACAGTCGTAATGAAAAACTGTTTTTT.

Remarks on this clone: This sample also contains other DNA sequences that code for the same CDR3. This sequence joins TRBV6-1 and TRBJ2-7, with TRBD1 matching 8 bases. The CDR3 is 15 amino acids. Germline CDR1 and CDR2: MNHNS and SASEGT. Trimming cost V 3 bases and J 4 bases; bases outside gene matches: 8. CDR3 DNA sequence: TGTGCCAGCAGTGAGTTTGGACAGGGTGCGTACGAGCAGTACTTC. Residues: CASSEFGQGAYEQYF.

This rearrangement joins TRBV2 to TRBJ1-6, with 7 bases lining up with TRBD1. Germline loops: CDR1 SNHLY, CDR2 FYNNEI. The CDR3 has 14 amino acids. V shed 7 bases and J 4 bases; nucleotides not matched to a gene: 4. DNA of the CDR3: TGTGCCAGCAAGACGACAGGGTATAATTCACCCCTCCACTTT. Translation: CASKTTGYNSPLHF.

In this sample, this clone turned up once. The same CDR3 can be traced to other DNA sequences in this sample. This rearrangement joins TRBV5-1 to TRBJ2-1; 11 nucleotides line up with TRBD2. The trim removed 0 bases at V and 6 bases at J, leaving 2 bases unmatched. Germline assignment: CDR1 SGHRS and CDR2 YFSETQ. This CDR3 comprises 15 residues. The CDR3 nucleotides read TGCGCCAGCAGCTTGGTAGCGGGGGGGCCCAATGAGCAGTTCTTC. Translated, it gives CASSLVAGGPNEQFF.

This chain connects TRBV6-6 to TRBJ1-2; possibly TRBD1 for D (5 bases). The CDR3 runs to 18 residues. Trimming removed 8 bases at V and 9 bases at J, with 34 bases between. The germline CDR1 and CDR2 sequences are MNHNY and SVGAGI (reference sequence). The DNA of the CDR3 is TGTGCCAGCTGTCGGGCCCACGATTTCAGGGTGGCCCCGGCTTGCTACACCTTC. It is translated as CASCRAHDFRVAPACYTF.

The chain joins TRBV2 to TRBJ2-1, with a tentative D call TRBD2 (6 bases). The V and J ends lost 6 bases and 7 bases respectively, with 10 bases between them. Germline values: CDR1 SNHLY, CDR2 FYNNEI. The CDR3 extends over 12 amino acids. CDR3 residues: CASRYLANEQFF. DNA for the CDR3: TGTGCCAGCAGGTATCTAGCGAATGAGCAGTTCTTC.

A single count supports this clone. The V call is TRBV24-1, the J call TRBJ2-7, with D possibly TRBD1 on 6 matching bases. The germline V and J ends were trimmed by 4 bases and 6 bases, with 6 bases remaining between them. Germline lookup yields CDR1 KGHDR and CDR2 SFDVKD. CDR3 length: 11 residues. The chain's CDR3 is CATSDRGEQYF. The CDR3 DNA reads TGTGCCACCAGTGACAGGGGCGAGCAGTACTTC.

The chain combines TRBV24-1 with TRBJ1-1; D possibly corresponds to TRBD1 (6 bases). The CDR3 totals 13 residues. Germline V lookup: CDR1 KGHDR, CDR2 SFDVKD. Trimming left V 4 bases short and J 11 bases short, with 16 bases between. The CDR3 region is CATSDPDRPEAFF. In DNA, the CDR3 is TGTGCCACCAGTGACCCAGACAGGCCCGAGGCTTTCTTT.

The chain links TRBV18 to TRBJ2-6; D ambiguous. V shed 4 bases and J shed 12 bases, with 10 bases lying between them. Germline lookup yields CDR1 KGHSH and CDR2 LQKENI. The CDR3 sequence is 12 residues long. CDR3 residues: CASSRYYSVLTF. Here the CDR3 DNA reads TGTGCCAGCTCACGCTACTATTCCGTCCTGACTTTC.

CDR3 sequence: CASSFSASGISYEQYF. CDR3 bases: TGCGCCAGCAGCTTCTCAGCTAGCGGGATTTCCTACGAGCAGTACTTC. The chain employs TRBV5-1 and TRBJ2-7, with 9 bases identical to TRBD2. J lost 1 base, V lost 2 bases, and 7 bases had no gene match. The CDR3 has 16 amino acids. Germline-derived CDR1 and CDR2 are SGHRS and YFSETQ. The entire variable domain, with the rest obtained from reference TRBV5-1 and TRBJ2-7, is as follows: KAGVTQTPRYLIKTRGQQVTLSCSPISGHRSVSWYQQTPGQGLQFLFEYFSETQRNKGNFPGRFSGRQFSNSRSEMNVSTLELGDSALYLCASSFSASGISYEQYFGPGTRLTVT.

This clone has only a few counts. The chain joins TRBV19 to TRBJ1-5, with D tentatively TRBD1 (5 bases). The CDR3 has 16 residues. Looked up from germline, CDR1 is LNHDA and CDR2 is SQIVND (reference sequence). Trimming removed 4 bases from V and 4 bases from J, with 17 bases in between. The CDR3 loop reads CASSTVTRGGNQPQHF. The CDR3 DNA is TGTGCCAGTAGTACGGTCACGCGGGGGGGAAATCAGCCCCAGCATTTT.

This clone was recorded once. The chain combines TRBV7-3 with TRBJ2-3, with a tentative D call TRBD1 (6 bases). V shed 0 bases and J shed 1 base, with 17 bases lying between them. Germline V gives CDR1 SGHTA, CDR2 FQGTGA. The CDR3 sequence is 18 residues long. The CDR3 spells CASSLTHGVAGGTDTQYF. In DNA, the CDR3 is TGTGCCAGCAGCTTAACGCACGGGGTTGCAGGGGGCACAGATACGCAGTATTTT.

The chain joins TRBV11-2 to TRBJ2-7; 7 positions match TRBD1. CDR3 length equals 16 residues. J lost 2 bases, V lost 1 base, and 8 bases had no gene match. CDR1 and CDR2 (germline): SGHAT, FQNNGV. The CDR3 reads CASSLVFSGGPYEQYF. The CDR3 DNA reads TGTGCCAGCAGCTTAGTATTCTCAGGGGGACCCTACGAGCAGTACTTC.

The V and J genes are TRBV19 and TRBJ1-2, with 10 bases matching TRBD1. V was pared by 9 bases and J by 2 bases, with 3 bases of the junction left unmatched. The CDR3 is made up of 13 amino acids. Germline V CDR1 and CDR2: LNHDA, SQIVND (reference sequence). CDR3: CASLGQGNYGYTF. The CDR3 region has the DNA TGTGCCAGCCTGGGACAGGGGAACTATGGCTACACCTTC.

The chain carries TRBV19 and TRBJ1-2, with 9 bases lining up with TRBD1. Trimming removed 6 bases from V and 6 bases from J; junction bases left unmatched: 8. Germline V lookup: CDR1 LNHDA, CDR2 SQIVND (reference sequence). The length of the CDR3 is 14 residues. The CDR3 region is CASSLRGDRDGYTF. The CDR3 DNA reads TGTGCCAGTAGCCTCAGGGGGGACAGGGATGGCTACACCTTC. Full variable domain (outside the CDR3, taken from reference TRBV19 and TRBJ1-2): DGGITQSPKYLFRKEGQNVTLSCEQNLNHDAMYWYRQDPGQGLRLIYYSQIVNDFQKGDIAEGYSVSREKKESFPLTVTSAQKNPTAFYLCASSLRGDRDGYTFGSGTRLTVV.

The J gene is TRBJ2-4, the V gene TRBV21-1; the DNA was not compared with TRBD2, the D call given in the table. TRBV21-1 is a recognized pseudogene. CDR3 length: 15 amino acids. The CDR3 sequence is CASSNPRKAPGIQYF. The DNA for the CDR3 is TGTGCCAGCAGCAACCCCCGAAAGGCCCCGGGCATTCAGTACTTC.

This clone was seen once. The chain recombines TRBV3-1 (or the pseudogene TRBV3-2) with TRBJ2-1; 7 bases are a match to TRBD2. Trimming cost V 0 bases and J 12 bases; bases outside gene matches: 2. CDR3 length: 12 amino acids. Germline values: CDR1 LGHDT, CDR2 YNNKEL (reference sequence). The CDR3 sequence is CASSQDWGGQFF. The CDR3 bases are TGTGCCAGCAGCCAAGATTGGGGGGGGCAGTTCTTC.

V and J are TRBV6-5 and TRBJ1-1, with D possibly TRBD1 on 5 matching bases. The CDR3 is made up of 15 amino acids. Germline V gene sequence: CDR1 MNHEY, CDR2 SVGAGI. The V and J ends lost 6 bases and 4 bases respectively, with 18 bases between them. CDR3 sequence (DNA): TGTGCCAGCAGCCGCGGCCTAGACAGTTCCACTGAAGCTTTCTTT. Translating gives CASSRGLDSSTEAFF.

The J gene is TRBJ2-1, the V gene TRBV2; TRBD1 matches at 9 bases. Unmatched junction bases numbered 4, after V lost 3 bases and J lost 4 bases. Germline CDR1 reads SNHLY; CDR2 reads FYNNEI. CDR3 size: 15 residues. The CDR3 loop is CASSEDRGVYNEQFF. CDR3 nucleotide sequence: TGTGCCAGCAGTGAGGACAGGGGAGTTTACAATGAGCAGTTCTTC.

The table lists this clone with a count of one. V gene TRBV28 combines with J gene TRBJ1-2; perhaps TRBD1 as D (6 bases). The germline V and J ends were trimmed by 7 bases and 8 bases, with 14 bases remaining between them. The CDR3 loop spans 12 amino acids. The V gene's germline CDR1 is MDHEN and CDR2 SYDVKM. This CDR3 is CASTVGALGYTF. The CDR3 DNA reads TGTGCCAGCACCGTGGGGGCGCTCGGCTACACCTTC.

V gene TRBV27 combines with J gene TRBJ1-5, with D perhaps TRBD1 (5 bases). Germline V gene sequence: CDR1 MNHEY, CDR2 SMNVEV (reference sequence). The CDR3 runs to 14 residues. The V gene lost 3 bases and the J gene lost 5 bases, with 11 bases spanning the gap. CDR3 coding DNA: TGTGCCAGCAGTTTTACAGGTCCTTATCAGCCCCAGCATTTT. Residues: CASSFTGPYQPQHF.

The chain recombines TRBV7-6 with TRBJ1-3; 9 bases line up with TRBD1. J gave up 4 bases and V 5 bases, and 6 bases lay outside the gene matches. Germline-derived CDR1 and CDR2 are SGHVS and FNYEAQ. The CDR3 consists of 15 residues. CDR3 in DNA: TGTGCCAGCAGCCGAGGACAGGGGTTCGGAAACACCATATATTTT. This codes for CASSRGQGFGNTIYF.